The following is a T cell receptor beta chain sequence with its context. These data are taken from a study of blood T cell repertoires in COVID-19. Produced via immunoSEQ multiplex PCR; TCRdb's table is partial and in-frame only. This repertoire shows about 310,000 clones, approximately 86% found once; its top ten account for about 2.3%. Material: peripheral blood. The TCR originated in a man between 18 and 29 years old with active or convalescent COVID-19.

The CDR3 loop is CASSVIRGRGGTGELFF. The CDR3 nucleotides are TGTGCCAGCAGCGTAATCAGGGGGCGCGGGGGCACCGGGGAGCTGTTTTTT. The chain uses TRBV11-2 and TRBJ2-2, with TRBD1 as a possible D gene (8 bases). Germline V lookup: CDR1 SGHAT, CDR2 FQNNGV. V lost 5 bases and J lost 4, with 20 bases in between. The CDR3 is 17 residues long.